Below are 3 T cell receptor beta chains sequenced from a single sample in a study of T cell repertoires in cytomegalovirus infection. TCRdb processed the reads anew with MiXCR; each CDR3 protein has one entry. The data show 700,000 to 900,000 distinct CDR3 sequences, with just under 30% seen just once and about an eighth held by the top ten. These receptors have no known antigen. The source material was cultured CD8+ T cells from PBMCs, sampled from culture after CMV antigen stimulation. The origin of the receptors is a human donor in good health (CMV status not recorded). Some clones in this sample may be carry-over from other donors' samples.

This clonotype was seen a few times. The rearrangement uses TRBV5-6 and TRBJ1-2; TRBD1 agrees at 9 bases. This CDR3 has 13 residues. V lost 3 bases to trimming and J lost 8 bases; unmatched junction nucleotides: 5. Germline lookup yields CDR1 SGHDT and CDR2 YYEEEE. DNA of the CDR3: TGTGCCAGCAGCTATGGGACAGGGTCCGGCTACACCTTC. The encoded protein is CASSYGTGSGYTF.

This clonotype was found a few times. This chain joins TRBV27 and TRBJ1-2; maybe TRBD1 (5 bases). Trimming took off 3 bases at V and 3 bases at J, with 8 bases between the two ends. Per germline, CDR1 MNHEY and CDR2 SMNVEV (reference sequence). The CDR3 extends over 13 amino acids. As DNA, the CDR3 is TGTGCCAGCAGTTTTGGGGACGACTATGGCTACACCTTC. Its translation is CASSFGDDYGYTF.

The gene calls are TRBV7-9 and TRBJ2-4, with D uncertain. This CDR3 spans 16 amino acids. Germline values: CDR1 SEHNR, CDR2 FQNEAQ (reference sequence). Trimming pared 4 bases from V and 0 bases from J, leaving 13 bases between. CDR3 sequence (DNA): TGTGCCAGCAGCTCCAAAGACGGGCTAGCCAAAAACATTCAGTACTTC. Protein sequence: CASSSKDGLAKNIQYF.